The rows below give T cell receptor beta chains drawn from one sample of a study of OX40 agonist ivuxolimab in advanced cancers. Using immunoSEQ multiplex PCR, the repertoire was profiled, and TCRdb retains in-frame clones only, with some absent. The sample has about 30,000 clones, roughly 74% seen once. Here the sequenced sample was CD4+ or CD8+ T cells sorted from blood, taken in a trial of the OX40 agonist ivuxolimab. These receptors were taken from an adult with an advanced solid tumor such as melanoma, head and neck, liver or kidney cancer. The CDR3 runs from the conserved cysteine through the conserved F or W. A D gene is named only where the DNA matches it firmly. Expanded clones are given a class, and other clones once, few, many or no size at all.

11	TRBJ1-1	few	TRBV6-1	NA	CASSVKSEAFF	TGTGCCAGCAGTGTGAAGTCTGAAGCTTTCTTT
14	TRBJ2-5	few	TRBV6-1	NA	CASRIGQGGETQYF	TGTGCCTCCCGTATTGGACAGGGAGGGGAGACCCAGTACTTC
15	TRBJ2-3	NA	TRBV9	TRBD2	CASSTSLAVTDTQYF	TGTGCCAGCAGCACCAGCCTAGCGGTCACAGATACGCAGTATTTT
14	TRBJ1-2	NA	TRBV7-9	NA	CASSLAVINYGYTF	TGTGCCAGCAGCTTAGCTGTGATTAACTATGGCTACACCTTC
15	TRBJ1-1	medium-sized	TRBV7-3	NA	CASSLILVGETEAFF	TGTGCCAGCAGCTTAATCTTGGTAGGGGAAACTGAAGCTTTCTTT
13	TRBJ1-1	NA	TRBV6-6	NA	CASSYQENTEAFF	TGTGCCAGCAGTTACCAGGAGAACACTGAAGCTTTCTTT
15	TRBJ1-5	NA	TRBV5-1	NA	CASSLEGFGNQPQHF	TGCGCCAGCAGCTTGGAGGGATTTGGCAATCAGCCCCAGCATTTT
15	TRBJ2-1	once	TRBV9	TRBD2	CASSERLAPYNEQFF	TGTGCCAGCAGCGAGCGACTAGCACCTTACAATGAGCAGTTCTTC
15	TRBJ1-5	NA	TRBV21-1	NA	CASSIRTASNQPQHF	TGTGCCAGCAGCATAAGGACAGCTAGCAATCAGCCCCAGCATTTT
12	TRBJ1-2	NA	TRBV6-1	NA	CASSRTVYGYTF	TGTGCCAGCAGTAGGACGGTCTATGGCTACACCTTC
12	TRBJ1-1	once	TRBV27	NA	CASRIRAAEAFF	TGTGCCAGCCGCATCAGGGCGGCTGAAGCTTTCTTT
14	TRBJ1-1	NA	TRBV7-8	NA	CASSFGGIYTEAFF	TGTGCCAGCAGCTTTGGGGGGATTTATACTGAAGCTTTCTTT
14	TRBJ1-6	NA	TRBV6-6	NA	CASDADDYNSPLHF	TGTGCCAGCGATGCGGACGACTATAATTCACCCCTCCACTTT
15	TRBJ1-6	NA	TRBV28	NA	CASSSGQIYNSPLHF	TGTGCCAGCAGTTCCGGACAGATTTATAATTCACCCCTCCACTTT
15	TRBJ1-1	NA	TRBV5-4	NA	CASSLGAGMNTEAFF	TGTGCCAGCAGCTTGGGGGCAGGGATGAACACTGAAGCTTTCTTT
14	TRBJ1-6	NA	TRBV7-6	NA	CASSVSPDNSPLHF	TGTGCCAGCAGCGTCTCGCCGGATAATTCACCCCTCCACTTT
13	TRBJ1-2	NA	TRBV2	TRBD1	CASSRGLDYGYTF	TGTGCCAGCAGTAGGGGGCTGGACTATGGCTACACCTTC
17	TRBJ2-3	NA	TRBV4-1	TRBD1	CASSLTLTGGRADTQYF	TGCGCCAGCAGCCTAACTTTGACAGGGGGCAGGGCAGATACGCAGTATTTT
17	TRBJ2-3	NA	TRBV7-3	TRBD2	CASSLRPSGVGTDTQYF	TGTGCCAGCAGCTTAAGGCCCAGCGGGGTAGGCACAGATACGCAGTATTTT
14	TRBJ1-3	medium-sized	TRBV5-4	NA	CASSLGGTGNTIYF	TGTGCCAGCAGCTTGGGGGGTACGGGAAACACCATATATTTT
17	TRBJ2-5	NA	TRBV5-1	TRBD2	CASSLGAGGPRLETQYF	TGCGCCAGCAGCTTGGGAGCGGGGGGGCCGAGGTTAGAGACCCAGTACTTC
13	TRBJ1-6	few	TRBV18	NA	CASSPRHDSPLHF	TGTGCCAGCTCACCACGTCACGATTCACCCCTCCACTTT
15	TRBJ2-6	NA	TRBV5-1	NA	CASSGTLSGANVLTF	TGCGCCAGCAGCGGGACTCTTTCCGGGGCCAACGTCCTGACTTTC
15	TRBJ2-3	NA	TRBV11-2	NA	CASSFKGGSTDTQYF	TGTGCCAGCAGCTTCAAAGGGGGTAGCACAGATACGCAGTATTTT
14	TRBJ2-5	NA	TRBV11-2	TRBD1	CASSWDREAETQYF	TGTGCCAGCAGCTGGGACAGGGAGGCGGAGACCCAGTACTTC
13	TRBJ1-4	NA	TRBV28	NA	CASAGRAYEKLFF	TGTGCCAGTGCAGGGAGGGCGTATGAAAAACTGTTTTTT
14	TRBJ2-7	NA	TRBV9	NA	CASSPNSVLYEQYF	TGTGCCAGCAGCCCCAACTCGGTCCTCTACGAGCAGTACTTC
16	TRBJ2-6	NA	TRBV6-5	NA	CASSYSGYSGANVLTF	TGTGCCAGCAGTTACTCGGGGTACTCTGGGGCCAACGTCCTGACTTTC